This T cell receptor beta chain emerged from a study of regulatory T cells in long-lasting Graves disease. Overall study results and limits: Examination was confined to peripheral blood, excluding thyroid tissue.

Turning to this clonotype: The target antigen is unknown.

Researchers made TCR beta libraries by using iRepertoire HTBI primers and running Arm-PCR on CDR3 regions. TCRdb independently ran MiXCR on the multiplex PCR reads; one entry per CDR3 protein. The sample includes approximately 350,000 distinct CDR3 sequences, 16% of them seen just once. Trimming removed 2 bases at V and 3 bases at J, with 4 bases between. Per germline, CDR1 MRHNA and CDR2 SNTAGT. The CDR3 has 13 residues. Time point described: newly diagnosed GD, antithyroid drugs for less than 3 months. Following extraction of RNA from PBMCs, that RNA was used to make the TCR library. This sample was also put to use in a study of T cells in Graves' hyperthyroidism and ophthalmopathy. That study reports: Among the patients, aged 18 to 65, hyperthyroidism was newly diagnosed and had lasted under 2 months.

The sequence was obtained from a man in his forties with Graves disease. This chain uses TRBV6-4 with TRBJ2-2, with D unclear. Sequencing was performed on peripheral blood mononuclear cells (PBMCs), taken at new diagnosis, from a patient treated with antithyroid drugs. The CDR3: CASSDGYTGELFF. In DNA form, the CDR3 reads TGTGCCAGCAGTGACGGATACACCGGGGAGCTGTTTTTT.